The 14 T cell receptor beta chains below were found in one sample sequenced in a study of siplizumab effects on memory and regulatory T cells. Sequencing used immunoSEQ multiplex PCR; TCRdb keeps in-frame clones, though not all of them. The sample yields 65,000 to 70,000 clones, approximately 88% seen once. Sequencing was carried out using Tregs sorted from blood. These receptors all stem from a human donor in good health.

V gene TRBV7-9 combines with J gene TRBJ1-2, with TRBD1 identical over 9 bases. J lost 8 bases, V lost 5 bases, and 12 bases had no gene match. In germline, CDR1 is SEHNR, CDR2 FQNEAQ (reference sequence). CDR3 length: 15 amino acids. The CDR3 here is CASSPWGQGKKGYTF. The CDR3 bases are TGTGCCAGCAGCCCATGGGGACAGGGCAAAAAAGGCTACACCTTC.

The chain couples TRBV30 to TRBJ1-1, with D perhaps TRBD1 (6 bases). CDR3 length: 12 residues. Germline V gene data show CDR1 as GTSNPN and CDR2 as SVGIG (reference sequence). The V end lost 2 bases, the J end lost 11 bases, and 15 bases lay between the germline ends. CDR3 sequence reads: CAWSKPQGAAFF. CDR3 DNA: TGTGCCTGGAGTAAACCACAGGGCGCGGCTTTCTTT.

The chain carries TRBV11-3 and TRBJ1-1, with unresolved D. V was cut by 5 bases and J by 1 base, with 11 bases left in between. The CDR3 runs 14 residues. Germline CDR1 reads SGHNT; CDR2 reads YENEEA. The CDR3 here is CASSHDGPNTEAFF. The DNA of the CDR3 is TGTGCCAGCAGCCACGACGGGCCGAACACTGAAGCTTTCTTT.

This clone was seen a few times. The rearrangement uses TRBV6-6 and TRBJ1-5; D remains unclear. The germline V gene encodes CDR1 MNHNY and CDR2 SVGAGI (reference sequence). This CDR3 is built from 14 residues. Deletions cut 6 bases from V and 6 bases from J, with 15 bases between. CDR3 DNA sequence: TGTGCCAGCAGCCAGACGGGCGGGAGTCAGCCCCAGCATTTT. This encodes CASSQTGGSQPQHF.

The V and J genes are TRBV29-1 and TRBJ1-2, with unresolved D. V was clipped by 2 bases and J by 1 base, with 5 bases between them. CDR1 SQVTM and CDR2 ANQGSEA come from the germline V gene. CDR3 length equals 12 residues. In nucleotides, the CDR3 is TGCAGCGTTGAAAGGCGTAACTATGGCTACACCTTC. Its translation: CSVERRNYGYTF.

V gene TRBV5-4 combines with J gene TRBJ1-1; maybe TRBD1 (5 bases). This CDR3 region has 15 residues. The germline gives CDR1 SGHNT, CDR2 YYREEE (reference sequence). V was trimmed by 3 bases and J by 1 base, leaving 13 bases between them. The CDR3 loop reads CASSSFPRGNTEAFF. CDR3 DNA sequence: TGTGCCAGCAGCTCGTTCCCGAGGGGGAACACTGAAGCTTTCTTT.

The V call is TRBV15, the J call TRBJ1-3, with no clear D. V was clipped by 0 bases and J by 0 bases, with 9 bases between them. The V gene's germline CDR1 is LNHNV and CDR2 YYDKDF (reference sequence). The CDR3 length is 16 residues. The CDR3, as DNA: TGTGCCACCAGCAGAGACTCGTCCCCCTCTGGAAACACCATATATTTT. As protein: CATSRDSSPSGNTIYF.

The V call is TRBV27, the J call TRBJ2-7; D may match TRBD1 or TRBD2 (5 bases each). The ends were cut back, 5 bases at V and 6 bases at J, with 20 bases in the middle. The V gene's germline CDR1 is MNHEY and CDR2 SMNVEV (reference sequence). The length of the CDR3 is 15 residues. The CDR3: CASSGAGTRAREQYF. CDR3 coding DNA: TGTGCCAGCAGTGGAGCCGGGACGAGGGCTCGCGAGCAGTACTTC.

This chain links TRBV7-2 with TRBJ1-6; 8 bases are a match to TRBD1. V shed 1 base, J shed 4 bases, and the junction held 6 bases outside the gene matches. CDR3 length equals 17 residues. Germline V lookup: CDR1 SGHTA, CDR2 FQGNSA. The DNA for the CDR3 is TGTGCCAGCAGCTTAGGAGGACAGGGAACATATAATTCACCCCTCCACTTT. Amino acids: CASSLGGQGTYNSPLHF.

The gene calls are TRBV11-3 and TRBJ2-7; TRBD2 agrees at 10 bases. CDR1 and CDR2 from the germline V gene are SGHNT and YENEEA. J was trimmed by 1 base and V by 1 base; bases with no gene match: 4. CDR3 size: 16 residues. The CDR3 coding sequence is TGTGCCAGCAGCTTAGGTACTAGCGGGGAATCCTACGAGCAGTACTTC. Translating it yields CASSLGTSGESYEQYF.

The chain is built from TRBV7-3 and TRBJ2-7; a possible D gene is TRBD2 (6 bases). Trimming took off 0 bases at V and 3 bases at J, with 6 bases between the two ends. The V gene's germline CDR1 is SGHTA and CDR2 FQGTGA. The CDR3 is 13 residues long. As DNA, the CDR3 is TGTGCCAGCAGCTTAACGCGGGACTACGAGCAGTACTTC. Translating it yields CASSLTRDYEQYF.

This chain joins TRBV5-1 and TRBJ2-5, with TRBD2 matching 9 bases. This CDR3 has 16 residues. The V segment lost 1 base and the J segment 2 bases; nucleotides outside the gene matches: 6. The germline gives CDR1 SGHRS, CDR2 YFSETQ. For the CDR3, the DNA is TGCGCCAGCAGCTTGAGGCCTAGCGGGACACAAGAGACCCAGTACTTC. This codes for CASSLRPSGTQETQYF.

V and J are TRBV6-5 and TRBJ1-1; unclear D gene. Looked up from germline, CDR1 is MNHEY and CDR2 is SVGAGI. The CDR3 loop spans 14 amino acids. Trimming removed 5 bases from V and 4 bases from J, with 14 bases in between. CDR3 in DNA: TGTGCCAGCAGTCCTCCGACGGGCGGCACTGAAGCTTTCTTT. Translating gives CASSPPTGGTEAFF.

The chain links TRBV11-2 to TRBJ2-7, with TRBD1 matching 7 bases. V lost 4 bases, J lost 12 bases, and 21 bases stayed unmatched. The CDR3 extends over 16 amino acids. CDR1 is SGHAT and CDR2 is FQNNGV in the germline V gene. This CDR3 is CASSSHRDRITSKMYF. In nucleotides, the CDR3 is TGTGCCAGCAGCTCTCACCGGGACAGAATTACGAGCAAGATGTACTTC.